Sequencing of this TCR beta chain was carried out in a study of molecular identifiers for immune sequencing clone quantification. The CDR3 covers 15 residues. With 0 bases removed from V and 5 bases from J, the gap between germline ends came to 14 bases. Per the germline V gene, CDR1 is MNHEY and CDR2 is SVGEGT. This clonotype was counted a few times. TCRdb called the PCR reads again in MiXCR, with one record for every CDR3 protein. The sample lists around 480,000 distinct CDR3 sequences; roughly 23% were seen once. This TCR derives from a human donor in good health. Some libraries in this study had Jurkat cell RNA spiked in. V gene TRBV6-2 or TRBV6-3 combines with J gene TRBJ2-7, with D maybe TRBD1 (6 bases). What was sequenced was naive CD8+ T cells from blood, with Jurkat cell RNA spiked in. This sample's subset: FACS-sorted CD8+CD4-CCR7+CD45RA+ naive T cells. The CDR3: CASSYSIQGTNEQYF. CDR3 DNA sequence: TGTGCCAGCAGTTACTCGATACAGGGAACGAACGAGCAGTACTTC.